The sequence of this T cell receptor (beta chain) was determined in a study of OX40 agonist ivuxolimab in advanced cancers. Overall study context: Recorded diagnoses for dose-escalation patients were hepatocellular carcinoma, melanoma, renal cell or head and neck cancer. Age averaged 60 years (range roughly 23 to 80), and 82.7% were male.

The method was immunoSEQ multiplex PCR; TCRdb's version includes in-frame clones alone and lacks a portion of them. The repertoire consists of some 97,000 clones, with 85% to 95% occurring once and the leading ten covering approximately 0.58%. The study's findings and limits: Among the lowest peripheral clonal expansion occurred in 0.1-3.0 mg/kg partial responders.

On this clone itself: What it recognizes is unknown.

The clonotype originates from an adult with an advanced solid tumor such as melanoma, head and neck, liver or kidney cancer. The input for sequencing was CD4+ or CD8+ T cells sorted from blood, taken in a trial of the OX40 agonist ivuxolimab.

The CDR3 DNA reads as TGTGCCAGTAGTATAGCCGGTAACGAGCAGTACTTC. Protein: CASSIAGNEQYF. The chain joins TRBV19 to TRBJ2-7; D not certain. This CDR3 has 12 residues. From germline, CDR1 is LNHDA and CDR2 SQIVND (reference sequence). The ends were cut back, 1 base at V and 5 bases at J, with 6 bases in the middle.